These 22 T cell receptor beta chains were all obtained from the same sample, sequenced in a study of T cells expressing NK-cell markers. TCRdb re-analyzed the 5' RACE reads; it lists each CDR3 protein once, without DNA. The repertoire table contains about 170,000 distinct CDR3 sequences. Sequences were obtained from blood T cells: a sorted CD56 or NKG2C T cell subset, CD4+ or CD8+ T cells, or bulk PBMC T cells (not recorded which). The receptors originated from a man between 18 and 69 years old in good health.

V gene TRBV12-3 or TRBV12-4 combines with J gene TRBJ2-5; TCRdb's assignment of TRBD2 cannot be checked, as there is no DNA. This CDR3 spans 14 amino acids. CDR3 in amino acids: CASSFSPTRGTQYF.

The chain recombines TRBV15 with TRBJ1-2. This CDR3 is built from 13 residues. Germline lookup yields CDR1 LNHNV and CDR2 YYDKDF (reference sequence). This chain's CDR3 is CATSRVADYGYTF.

The chain couples TRBV5-1 to TRBJ2-2; absent DNA, TCRdb's TRBD1 call cannot be checked. The CDR3 is 17 residues long. Germline V gene sequence: CDR1 SGHRS, CDR2 YFSETQ. The CDR3 sequence: CASSRDPGQMNTGELFF.

This chain uses TRBV6-5 with TRBJ1-4. Germline CDR1 MNHEY, CDR2 SVGAGI. The CDR3 is 16 amino acids. CDR3 residues: CASSYGYGERNEKLFF.

This rearrangement joins TRBV4-1 to TRBJ2-1; the D gene TCRdb calls, TRBD2, cannot be checked with no DNA. The CDR3 is made up of 18 amino acids. In germline, CDR1 is MGHRA, CDR2 YSYEKL. Here the CDR3 reads CASSQTGLGTSGYNEQFF.

The V gene is TRBV19, the J gene TRBJ2-6. This CDR3 is built from 16 residues. Per germline, CDR1 LNHDA and CDR2 SQIVND (reference sequence). The CDR3 protein is CASNTPGISGANVLTF.

The chain links TRBV13 to TRBJ1-1. Germline V gives CDR1 PRHDT, CDR2 FYEKMQ (reference sequence). The CDR3 length is 18 residues. This CDR3 reads CASSRGVRTQALGGEAFF.

The genes are TRBV15 and TRBJ1-4; TCRdb indicates TRBD1, and absent DNA this call remains unverified. The CDR3 contains 15 residues. The germline CDR1 and CDR2 sequences are LNHNV and YYDKDF (reference sequence). Here the CDR3 reads CATSRDPPDEKLFFF.

The CDR3 region is CASSVRDRINEQYF. The chain employs TRBV9 and TRBJ2-7; the D call from TCRdb, TRBD1, cannot be confirmed without DNA. The CDR3 is 14 amino acids. Germline V gene data show CDR1 as SGDLS and CDR2 as YYNGEE.

This chain links TRBV11-2 with TRBJ2-7; TCRdb proposes TRBD2, but this gene call is untestable without DNA. Germline V lookup: CDR1 SGHAT, CDR2 FQNNGV. This CDR3 is 12 amino acids long. The CDR3 region is CASSYHPHEEYF.

The rearrangement links TRBV20-1 to TRBJ2-7; lacking DNA, the TRBD1 call made by TCRdb goes unchecked. Germline-derived CDR1 and CDR2 are DFQATT and SNEGSKA (reference sequence). This CDR3 has 13 amino acids. This CDR3 is CSATRDGPYEQYF.

CDR3: CATSRETGGAGETQYF. The chain uses TRBV15 and TRBJ2-5; TCRdb selects TRBD1, and the lack of DNA leaves this call unchecked. Germline V CDR1 and CDR2: LNHNV, YYDKDF (reference sequence). This CDR3 region has 16 residues.

The chain links TRBV27 to TRBJ2-7; the D call from TCRdb, TRBD1, cannot be confirmed without DNA. Germline CDR1 is MNHEY and CDR2 is SMNVEV (reference sequence). The CDR3 totals 14 residues. Here the CDR3 reads CASSSPTGSFEQYF.

The J gene is TRBJ1-5, the V gene TRBV6-1; TCRdb proposes TRBD1, but this gene call is untestable without DNA. The CDR3 runs to 13 residues. The germline V gene has CDR1 MNHNS and CDR2 SASEGT. This chain's CDR3 is CASDRGGNQPQHF.

The chain is built from TRBV5-1 and TRBJ1-6. The CDR3 runs 14 residues. CDR1 is SGHRS, CDR2 YFSETQ, per germline. CDR3 amino acids: CASRLGDGDSPLHF.

The chain has TRBV11-3 and TRBJ2-3; TCRdb's D gene call, TRBD2, goes unchecked for lack of DNA. The CDR3 length is 15 residues. The germline V gene encodes CDR1 SGHNT and CDR2 YENEEA. CDR3 sequence reads: CASTNRTTYTDTQYF.

The genes are TRBV28 and TRBJ2-7; TCRdb outputs TRBD1, but without DNA this stays unchecked. CDR1 and CDR2 from the germline V gene are MDHEN and SYDVKM. CDR3 length equals 13 residues. CDR3 sequence: CASSTGTAKEQYF.

The chain combines TRBV7-9 with TRBJ2-3; no DNA is available, so the TRBD2 call from TCRdb remains unchecked. Germline V gene data show CDR1 as SEHNR and CDR2 as FQNEAQ (reference sequence). The CDR3 loop spans 17 amino acids. This CDR3 is CASSPTSSGDSTDTQYF.

The V and J genes are TRBV25-1 and TRBJ2-7; the D gene TCRdb calls, TRBD2, cannot be checked with no DNA. CDR3 length: 17 residues. Germline V gene sequence: CDR1 MGHDK, CDR2 SYGVNS. The CDR3 loop reads CASSDSIRARSSYEQYF.

The chain recombines TRBV7-6 with TRBJ2-1. The CDR3 is 15 amino acids. From germline, CDR1 is SGHVS and CDR2 FNYEAQ. The chain's CDR3 is CASSLGGTLVNEQFF. Combining the CDR3 with reference TRBV7-6 and TRBJ2-1 gives the whole variable domain GAGVSQSPRYKVTKRGQDVALRCDPISGHVSLYWYRQALGQGPEFLTYFNYEAQQDKSGLPNDRFSAERPEGSISTLTIQRTEQRDSAMYRCASSLGGTLVNEQFFGPGTRLTVL.

CDR3 in amino acids: CASSQEGLAGGPTDTQYF. J is TRBJ2-3 and V is TRBV4-2; TCRdb's D call of TRBD2 is untestable without DNA. CDR3 length: 18 residues. In germline, CDR1 is LGHNA, CDR2 YNFKEQ.

The genes are TRBV9 and TRBJ2-1; TCRdb designates TRBD2, a call that cannot be tested without DNA. The V gene's germline CDR1 is SGDLS and CDR2 YYNGEE. This CDR3 is 17 amino acids long. The CDR3 is CASSVGPGLAGDNEQFF.